This entry is about one T cell receptor beta chain. These data are taken from a study of blood T cell repertoires in COVID-19. This CDR3 region has 13 residues. The J segment lost 3 bases and the V segment lost 4 bases, leaving 3 bases of the junction unmatched. The germline gives CDR1 SGHTA, CDR2 FQGTGA. Original analysis: Amplification with reference gene primers provided the estimates of nucleated cell counts. The method was immunoSEQ multiplex PCR; TCRdb's version includes in-frame clones alone and lacks a portion of them. V, J and clone size are taken as reported in that table, and D and trimming were inferred from the DNA itself. Found here are over 80,000 clones, 89% of them singletons; the top ten hold 7.5% to 9.5%.

Sequenced sample: peripheral blood. The sequence was collected from a man between 50 and 59 years old with acute or convalescent COVID-19. J is TRBJ2-7 and V is TRBV7-3; TRBD1 matches 7 bases. The CDR3 reads CASSSGQNYEQYF. The CDR3 DNA reads TGTGCCAGCAGCTCGGGACAGAACTACGAGCAGTACTTC.